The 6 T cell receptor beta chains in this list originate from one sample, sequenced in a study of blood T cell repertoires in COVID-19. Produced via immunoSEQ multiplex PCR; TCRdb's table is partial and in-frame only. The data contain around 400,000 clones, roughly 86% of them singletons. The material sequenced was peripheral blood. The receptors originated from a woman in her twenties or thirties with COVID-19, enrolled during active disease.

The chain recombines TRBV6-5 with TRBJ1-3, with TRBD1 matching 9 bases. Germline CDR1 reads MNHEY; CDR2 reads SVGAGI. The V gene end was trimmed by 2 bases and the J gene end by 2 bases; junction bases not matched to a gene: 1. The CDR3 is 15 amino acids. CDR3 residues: CASSYRTGAGNTIYF. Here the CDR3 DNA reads TGTGCCAGCAGTTACCGGACAGGGGCTGGAAACACCATATATTTT.

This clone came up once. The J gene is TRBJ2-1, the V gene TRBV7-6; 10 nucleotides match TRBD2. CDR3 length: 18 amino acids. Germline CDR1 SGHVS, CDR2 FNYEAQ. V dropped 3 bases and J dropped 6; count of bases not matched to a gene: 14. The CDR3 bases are TGTGCCAGCAGCTTTACCATAACAGCGGGAGGGGAGGTCAATGAGCAGTTCTTC. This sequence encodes CASSFTITAGGEVNEQFF.

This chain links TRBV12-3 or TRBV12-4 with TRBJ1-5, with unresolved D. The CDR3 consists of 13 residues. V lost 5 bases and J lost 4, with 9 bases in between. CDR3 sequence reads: CASSIGPNQPQHF. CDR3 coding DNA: TGTGCCAGCAGTATAGGTCCGAATCAGCCCCAGCATTTT.

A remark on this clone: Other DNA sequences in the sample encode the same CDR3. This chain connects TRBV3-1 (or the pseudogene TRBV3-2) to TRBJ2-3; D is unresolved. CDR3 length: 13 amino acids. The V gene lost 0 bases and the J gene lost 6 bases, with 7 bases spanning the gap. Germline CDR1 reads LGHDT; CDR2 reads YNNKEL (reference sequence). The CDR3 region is CASSQDSADTQYF. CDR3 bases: TGTGCCAGCAGCCAAGATAGTGCGGATACGCAGTATTTT.

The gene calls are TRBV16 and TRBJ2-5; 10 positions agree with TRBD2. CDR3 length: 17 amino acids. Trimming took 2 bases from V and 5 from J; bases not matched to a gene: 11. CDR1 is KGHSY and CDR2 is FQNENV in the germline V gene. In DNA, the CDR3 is TGTGCCAGCAGCCAAGCAGCGGGAGGGCCTTCGGGCGAGACCCAGTACTTC. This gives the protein CASSQAAGGPSGETQYF.

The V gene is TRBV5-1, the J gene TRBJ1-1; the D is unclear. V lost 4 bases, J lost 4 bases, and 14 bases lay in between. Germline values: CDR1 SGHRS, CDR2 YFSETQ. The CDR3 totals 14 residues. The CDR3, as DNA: TGCGCCAGCAGCCCGAGACTAGGAGGCACTGAAGCTTTCTTT. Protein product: CASSPRLGGTEAFF.